Listed below are T cell receptor beta chains from one sample, sequenced in a study of blood T cell repertoires in COVID-19. Assay used: immunoSEQ multiplex PCR; TCRdb lists only in-frame clones, some missing. The data hold roughly 150,000 clones, with more than 65% observed a single time. The sample comprised PBMCs or T cells enriched from blood (not recorded which). These TCRs come from a man between 60 and 75 years old who had recovered from COVID-19. Both conserved end residues are part of each CDR3. The D gene is left open where the match is weak. The size entry is marked missing in some rows and otherwise reads once, few, many or a size class.

TRBV28	-	TRBJ1-5	-	CASREGGRVQPQHF	TGTGCCAGCCGAGAGGGCGGGAGAGTTCAGCCCCAGCATTTT
TRBV28	-	TRBJ1-1	TRBD1	CASSAGGRNTEAFF	TGTGCCAGCAGCGCAGGGGGGAGGAACACTGAAGCTTTCTTT
TRBV19	-	TRBJ1-2	TRBD1	CASRRLRQGDGYTF	TGTGCCAGTAGGAGACTCCGACAGGGGGACGGCTACACCTTC
TRBV27	-	TRBJ2-1	-	CASSYRLLSGNEQFF	TGTGCCAGCAGTTACCGCCTCCTATCGGGCAATGAGCAGTTCTTC
TRBV19	few	TRBJ2-2	-	CASSIPLSRAGGELFF	TGTGCCAGTAGTATCCCCCTCTCACGGGCGGGCGGGGAGCTGTTTTTT
TRBV7-3	-	TRBJ2-1	TRBD1	CASSFEGTGGYNEQFF	TGTGCCAGCAGCTTCGAGGGGACAGGGGGCTACAATGAGCAGTTCTTC
TRBV14	-	TRBJ2-7	TRBD2	CASSTRTSGRTAYEQYF	TGTGCCAGCAGCACGCGGACTAGCGGGAGAACAGCCTACGAGCAGTACTTC
TRBV28	-	TRBJ1-6	-	CASSLRSSYNSPLHF	TGTGCCAGCAGTTTACGGAGCTCCTATAATTCACCCCTCCACTTT
TRBV3-1/TRBV3-2	-	TRBJ2-7	TRBD1	CASSRSPTGLGEQYF	TGTGCCAGCAGCCGAAGCCCGACAGGGCTGGGTGAGCAGTACTTC
TRBV5-5	-	TRBJ2-1	-	CASSFHTDISRNEQFF	TGTGCCAGCAGCTTTCATACAGACATTTCAAGGAATGAGCAGTTCTTC
TRBV19	few	TRBJ2-3	TRBD2	CASSIGASGSDTQYF	TGTGCCAGTAGTATAGGAGCGAGCGGGAGTGATACGCAGTATTTT
TRBV5-5	-	TRBJ2-1	-	CASSLASGTSLGSYNEQFF	TGTGCCAGCAGCTTGGCCTCCGGGACAAGCCTCGGATCCTACAATGAGCAGTTCTTC
TRBV30	-	TRBJ2-7	-	CAWSRADYEQYF	TGTGCCTGGAGCAGGGCGGACTACGAGCAGTACTTC
TRBV5-6	-	TRBJ1-1	-	CASRLAIVNTEAFF	TGTGCCAGCAGGCTTGCAATAGTGAACACTGAAGCTTTCTTT
TRBV6-4	-	TRBJ2-2	TRBD1	CASRGQANTGELFF	TGTGCCAGCAGGGGACAGGCGAACACCGGGGAGCTGTTTTTT
TRBV30	-	TRBJ1-5	-	CAWRTPNQPQHF	TGTGCCTGGAGGACACCGAATCAGCCCCAGCATTTT
TRBV24-1	-	TRBJ1-5	-	CATSEGAMPQHF	TGTGCCACCAGTGAGGGGGCTATGCCCCAGCATTTT
TRBV7-3	few	TRBJ2-7	TRBD2	CASSSAGGVSEQYF	TGTGCCAGCAGCTCAGCGGGAGGGGTCTCCGAGCAGTACTTC
TRBV5-6	-	TRBJ1-1	-	CASSLLRGNTEAFF	TGTGCCAGCAGCTTGCTCAGGGGGAACACTGAAGCTTTCTTT
TRBV28	once	TRBJ1-2	-	CASSLGQLIYGYTF	TGTGCCAGCAGTTTAGGACAGCTGATCTATGGCTACACCTTC
TRBV6-4	many	TRBJ2-3	-	CASSDGPLGTDTQYF	TGTGCCAGCAGTGACGGGCCCCTGGGCACAGATACGCAGTATTTT
TRBV7-2	few	TRBJ2-7	-	CASSLGGTLLSYEQYF	TGTGCCAGCAGCTTAGGGGGGACACTTCTATCCTACGAGCAGTACTTC
TRBV11-3	few	TRBJ2-5	TRBD1	CASSRDSRGPQYF	TGTGCCAGCAGCCGGGACAGCCGAGGGCCCCAGTACTTC
TRBV14	-	TRBJ2-1	TRBD1	CASSHYSRGRGNEQFF	TGTGCCAGCAGCCATTACAGCAGGGGGAGAGGCAATGAGCAGTTCTTC
TRBV14	-	TRBJ2-5	-	CASSHFKLGRGGAETQYF	TGTGCCAGCAGCCACTTTAAACTTGGAAGGGGCGGTGCAGAGACCCAGTACTTC
TRBV5-1	-	TRBJ1-6	-	CASSPDSSYNSPLHF	TGCGCCAGCAGCCCCGACAGCTCCTATAATTCACCCCTCCACTTT
TRBV5-8	-	TRBJ1-5	TRBD1	CASSSPGTGSRNQPQHF	TGTGCCAGCAGCTCCCCCGGGACAGGGAGTCGCAATCAGCCCCAGCATTTT
TRBV5-1	once	TRBJ2-7	-	CASSLRDTGYEQYF	TGCGCCAGCAGCCTCCGGGACACGGGCTACGAGCAGTACTTC
TRBV3-1/TRBV3-2	-	TRBJ1-5	-	CASSHRSDSNQPQHF	TGTGCCAGCAGCCATCGATCAGATAGCAATCAGCCCCAGCATTTT
TRBV3-1/TRBV3-2	-	TRBJ2-7	TRBD2	CASSQGLAEKQYF	TGTGCCAGCAGCCAGGGACTAGCGGAGAAGCAGTACTTC
TRBV28	-	TRBJ2-7	TRBD2	CASSLWTSGSYEQYF	TGTGCCAGCAGTTTATGGACTAGCGGGAGTTACGAGCAGTACTTC
TRBV11-3	-	TRBJ1-1	-	CASSLGGNTEAFF	TGTGCCAGCAGCTTAGGAGGGAACACTGAAGCTTTCTTT
TRBV18	-	TRBJ1-4	-	CASSPARFVEKLFF	TGTGCCAGCTCACCTGCCAGATTTGTCGAAAAACTGTTTTTT
TRBV5-8	-	TRBJ1-1	-	CASSLTRDTSGRTEAFF	TGTGCCAGCAGCTTGACCCGGGACACCTCAGGGCGGACTGAAGCTTTCTTT
TRBV28	-	TRBJ1-5	-	CASSLGGRTLGNQPQHF	TGTGCCAGCAGTTTAGGAGGCCGAACTTTGGGCAATCAGCCCCAGCATTTT
TRBV6-2/TRBV6-3	-	TRBJ2-2	TRBD1	CASSYGQAPNTGELFF	TGTGCCAGCAGTTATGGACAGGCACCGAACACCGGGGAGCTGTTTTTT
TRBV6-1	-	TRBJ1-2	-	CASSEGRGGYTF	TGTGCCAGCAGTGAAGGGAGGGGAGGCTACACCTTC
TRBV28	-	TRBJ2-4	TRBD2	CASRTGGPGGQPW	TGTGCCAGCAGGACGGGGGGACCGGGTGGCCAGCCGTGG
TRBV5-1	-	TRBJ1-6	-	CASSLQQGMNSPLHF	TGCGCCAGCAGCCTACAACAGGGAATGAATTCACCCCTCCACTTT
TRBV30	-	TRBJ1-4	-	CAWSVVARLGGNEKLFF	TGTGCCTGGAGTGTAGTTGCCAGGCTGGGTGGAAATGAAAAACTGTTTTTT
TRBV5-1	-	TRBJ2-1	TRBD2	CASSGGGHEQFF	TGCGCCAGCAGCGGCGGGGGGCATGAGCAGTTCTTC
TRBV7-3	-	TRBJ2-5	-	CASSPLGAAETQYF	TGTGCCAGCAGCCCCTTGGGAGCAGCAGAGACCCAGTACTTC
TRBV10-1	-	TRBJ1-2	-	CASSEGTQTSFYGYTF	TGCGCCAGCAGTGAAGGCACTCAGACATCCTTCTATGGCTACACCTTC
TRBV27	-	TRBJ2-1	TRBD1	CASRKGQGAYNEQFF	TGTGCCAGCAGGAAGGGACAGGGTGCCTACAATGAGCAGTTCTTC
TRBV20-1	-	TRBJ2-3	-	CSAPVDTQYF	TGCAGTGCTCCAGTGGATACGCAGTATTTT
TRBV7-2	-	TRBJ2-3	TRBD2	CASSVGPGRADTQYF	TGTGCCAGCAGCGTTGGGCCCGGGAGGGCAGATACGCAGTATTTT
TRBV3-1/TRBV3-2	many	TRBJ2-7	-	CASSQAESEQYF	TGTGCCAGCAGCCAAGCGGAGAGCGAGCAGTACTTC
TRBV6-5	once	TRBJ2-3	TRBD1	CASSYSGTGVTDTQYF	TGTGCCAGCAGTTACTCCGGGACAGGGGTTACAGATACGCAGTATTTT
TRBV29-1	-	TRBJ2-7	-	CSVWDTPSSYEQYF	TGCAGCGTCTGGGACACCCCGAGCTCCTACGAGCAGTACTTC
TRBV19	-	TRBJ2-3	-	CASSMPSRTDTQYF	TGTGCCAGTAGTATGCCTAGCCGTACAGATACGCAGTATTTT